These 8 T cell receptor beta chains share one sample of origin, sequenced in a study of T cell responses to AZD1222 COVID-19 vaccine. TCRdb's table, derived via immunoSEQ multiplex PCR, lists solely in-frame clones and lacks some. Of about 35,000 clones in the sample, less than 90% are singletons; the top ten hold 6.8%. The sample here was peripheral blood, taken on day 0 of AZD1222 vaccination. The receptors originated from an adult in good health.

The DNA for the CDR3 is TGTGCCAGCACGGGCCAGGGGCGAACAACTAATGAAAAACTGTTTTTT. As protein: CASTGQGRTTNEKLFF. The chain joins TRBV28 to TRBJ1-4; maybe TRBD1 (6 bases). Germline lookup yields CDR1 MDHEN and CDR2 SYDVKM. This CDR3 is 16 amino acids long. V was cut by 7 bases and J by 0 bases, with 15 bases left in between.

A few counts support this clone. The chain joins TRBV6-1 to TRBJ1-2, with unresolved D. The germline V gene has CDR1 MNHNS and CDR2 SASEGT. Trimming stripped 0 bases from V and 2 bases from J, with 10 bases between. CDR3 length: 15 amino acids. The CDR3 coding sequence is TGTGCCAGCAGTGAAGCTGGCCACCCCAACTATGGCTACACCTTC. It codes for CASSEAGHPNYGYTF.

V and J are TRBV6-5 and TRBJ1-3; D is unclear. V shed 7 bases and J shed 7 bases, with 17 bases lying between them. There are 14 residues in the CDR3. The germline V gene encodes CDR1 MNHEY and CDR2 SVGAGI. The CDR3 DNA follows: TGTGCCAGCACCCCCCGGACGGGCGGGAACACCATATATTTT. It specifies CASTPRTGGNTIYF.

The chain is built from TRBV9 and TRBJ2-7, with TRBD2 matching 7 bases. CDR1 SGDLS and CDR2 YYNGEE come from the germline V gene. The ends lost 0 bases at V and 4 bases at J; junction bases unmatched: 7. CDR3 length: 15 residues. The CDR3 sequence: CASSVGLADIYEQYF. The CDR3, as DNA: TGTGCCAGCAGCGTAGGTCTAGCGGACATATACGAGCAGTACTTC.

This rearrangement joins TRBV6-5 to TRBJ1-2; D unclear. V lost 0 bases, J lost 0 bases, and 11 bases lay in between. The CDR3 is 16 amino acids. CDR1 is MNHEY and CDR2 is SVGAGI in the germline V gene. The CDR3 DNA is TGTGCCAGCAGTTACTCGGCACGGGCCACTAACTATGGCTACACCTTC. It yields the protein CASSYSARATNYGYTF.

This clone was observed a handful of times. The chain is built from TRBV28 and TRBJ1-2; 9 bases are a match to TRBD1. V was clipped by 6 bases and J by 7 bases; unmatched bases: 9. The CDR3 extends over 14 amino acids. Germline CDR1 reads MDHEN; CDR2 reads SYDVKM. CDR3 nucleotides: TGTGCCAGCAGCACAGGGGGCGCGACGGTTGGCTACACCTTC. Translation: CASSTGGATVGYTF.

The gene calls are TRBV5-4 and TRBJ2-3, with 8 positions matching TRBD2. V lost 5 bases and J lost 3; bases outside the gene matches: 8. The CDR3 sequence is 15 residues long. Germline V lookup: CDR1 SGHNT, CDR2 YYREEE (reference sequence). CDR3 amino acids: CASRYSGSATDTQYF. CDR3 sequence (DNA): TGTGCCAGCAGATACAGCGGGAGCGCGACAGATACGCAGTATTTT.

In its sample, this clone was seen a few times. The chain links TRBV14 to TRBJ2-5; D is unclear. Trimming cost V 1 base and J 1 base, with 4 bases left between them. Germline V CDR1 and CDR2: SGHDN, FVKESK. The CDR3 contains 13 residues. The CDR3 region has the DNA TGTGCCAGCAGCCAAGCGGCCCAAGAGACCCAGTACTTC. This codes for CASSQAAQETQYF.